This T cell receptor beta chain was found in a study of cytomegalovirus exposure and HLA in healthy donors. It was with 60 Vbeta and 13 Jbeta primers that the PCR ran. Some clones are missing from TCRdb's copy, which holds only in-frame ones; the method was immunoSEQ multiplex PCR. The table shows 150,000 to 200,000 clones, with about four fifths occurring only once. This CDR3 spans 16 amino acids. CDR1 is SGHNT, CDR2 YYREEE, per germline (reference sequence). V gave up 4 bases and J gave up 5 bases; unmatched junction bases: 9. While unrecorded immune exposures were likely, the donors were nominally healthy when sampled.

The sample was PBMCs. The clonotype comes from a man younger than 45 in good health and CMV-seronegative. This chain uses TRBV5-4 with TRBJ2-3; 11 bases match TRBD2. CDR3 loop: CASSPRVAGGVDTQYF. The CDR3, as DNA: TGTGCCAGCAGCCCCCGGGTAGCGGGGGGGGTAGATACGCAGTATTTT.